This TCR beta chain was recorded in a study of blood T cell repertoires in COVID-19. Some clones are missing from TCRdb's copy, which holds only in-frame ones; the method was immunoSEQ multiplex PCR. The sample records hundreds of thousands of clones, roughly 86% being singletons. Germline CDR1 and CDR2: MNHEY and SMNVEV (reference sequence). This CDR3 region has 16 residues. V was trimmed by 0 bases and J by 2 bases, leaving 14 bases between them. Within the 2 weeks before study entry, each person in the exposed group met a COVID-19 case. This chain joins TRBV27 and TRBJ2-7; the D is unclear. Sequences were obtained from PBMCs or T cells enriched from blood (not recorded which). The receptor was derived from a woman in her forties or fifties who had been exposed to COVID-19. This chain's CDR3 is CASSLSRVIIPYEQYF. CDR3 DNA: TGTGCCAGCAGTTTATCAAGAGTAATAATCCCCTACGAGCAGTACTTC.